The 28 T cell receptor beta chains below were found in one sample sequenced in a study of T cells in Graves' hyperthyroidism and ophthalmopathy. Using RNA transcripts as the source, TCR beta CDR3 regions were amplified. The HTBI primer set drove a first-round RT-PCR of the TCR CDR3. TCRdb reanalysed the multiplex PCR reads using MiXCR and keeps one entry per CDR3 protein. The top ten clones hold around 19% of a sample with hundreds of thousands of distinct CDR3 sequences, roughly a sixth of them seen once. The specimen was blood. These receptors came from a woman between 18 and 29 years old with Graves' hyperthyroidism.

This clonotype has just a few counts. The chain links TRBV7-9 to TRBJ2-4; a weak D match, TRBD1 (5 bases). The CDR3 totals 14 residues. The V gene lost 1 base and the J gene lost 5 bases, with 9 bases spanning the gap. From germline, CDR1 is SEHNR and CDR2 FQNEAQ (reference sequence). CDR3 amino acids: CASSLVTAENIQYF. For the CDR3, the DNA is TGTGCCAGCAGCTTAGTGACAGCTGAAAACATTCAGTACTTC.

The chain employs TRBV12-3 or TRBV12-4 and TRBJ2-1, with a tentative D call TRBD1 (6 bases). The CDR3 is 17 residues long. V lost 2 bases and J 2 bases, leaving 16 bases between the germline ends. CDR3 region: CASSLQVSGEAYNEQFF. The CDR3 region has the DNA TGTGCCAGCAGTTTACAAGTCTCAGGGGAAGCCTACAATGAGCAGTTCTTC.

This chain links TRBV7-9 with TRBJ1-4, with no clear D. Trimming pared 4 bases from V and 8 bases from J, leaving 11 bases between. Germline V lookup: CDR1 SEHNR, CDR2 FQNEAQ (reference sequence). This CDR3 is built from 13 residues. The CDR3 DNA reads TGTGCCAGCAGCTCCGCGGTGGGCGAAAAACTGTTTTTT. Its protein product is CASSSAVGEKLFF.

This chain joins TRBV20-1 and TRBJ1-5; unclear D gene. The germline V gene has CDR1 DFQATT and CDR2 SNEGSKA (reference sequence). There are 15 residues in the CDR3. Between the trimmed V and J ends, which lost 1 base and 1 base, there was a span of 11 bases. The CDR3 sequence: CSARVSTASNQPQHF. The CDR3 DNA reads as TGCAGTGCTAGAGTATCAACGGCAAGCAATCAGCCCCAGCATTTT.

This clonotype was seen only a few times. This rearrangement joins TRBV30 to TRBJ2-5, with 8 bases matching TRBD2. J gave up 4 bases and V 4 bases, and 17 bases lay outside the gene matches. The CDR3 is made up of 17 amino acids. Per germline, CDR1 GTSNPN and CDR2 SVGIG (reference sequence). The CDR3 DNA follows: TGTGCCTGGATCGGCAGATCGGGACTAGGGGTTGGAGAGACCCAGTACTTC. It yields the protein CAWIGRSGLGVGETQYF.

CDR3 region: CASSPPTLAGWNEQFF. The CDR3 DNA reads TGTGCCAGCTCACCACCGACATTGGCGGGATGGAATGAGCAGTTCTTC. The chain links TRBV18 to TRBJ2-1; maybe TRBD2 (6 bases). The V end lost 0 bases, the J end lost 7 bases, and 16 bases lay between the germline ends. The germline V gene has CDR1 KGHSH and CDR2 LQKENI. This CDR3 has 16 residues. Full variable domain (rest looked up from reference TRBV18 and TRBJ2-1): NAGVMQNPRHLVRRRGQEARLRCSPMKGHSHVYWYRQLPEEGLKFMVYLQKENIIDESGMPKERFSAEFPKEGPSILRIQQVVRGDSAAYFCASSPPTLAGWNEQFFGPGTRLTVL.

The rearrangement joins TRBV5-1 to TRBJ2-2; D gene ambiguous. Germline CDR1 is SGHRS and CDR2 is YFSETQ. The CDR3 is 15 amino acids. Deletions cut 1 base from V and 1 base from J, with 8 bases between. Written as DNA, the CDR3 is TGCGCCAGCAGCTTGCCGCCAGGGAACACCGGGGAGCTGTTTTTT. It specifies CASSLPPGNTGELFF. Full variable domain (rest looked up from reference TRBV5-1 and TRBJ2-2): KAGVTQTPRYLIKTRGQQVTLSCSPISGHRSVSWYQQTPGQGLQFLFEYFSETQRNKGNFPGRFSGRQFSNSRSEMNVSTLELGDSALYLCASSLPPGNTGELFFGEGSRLTVL.

This clonotype was picked up a small number of times. This sequence joins TRBV5-1 and TRBJ1-1; D gene unclear. This CDR3 is built from 13 residues. The V gene's germline CDR1 is SGHRS and CDR2 YFSETQ. Trimming shortened V by 0 bases and J by 6 bases, and 9 bases separated the two germline ends. The CDR3 here is CASSLGAVPEAFF. CDR3 nucleotide sequence: TGCGCCAGCAGCTTGGGGGCCGTCCCTGAAGCTTTCTTT.

This clonotype appeared once. The rearrangement links TRBV7-9 to TRBJ2-5; 8 nucleotides match TRBD2. V lost 5 bases and J lost 5; bases outside the gene matches: 7. The germline CDR1 and CDR2 sequences are SEHNR and FQNEAQ (reference sequence). The CDR3 contains 14 residues. Written as DNA, the CDR3 is TGTGCCAGCAGCACCGGACTAGCTGTTGAGACCCAGTACTTC. This sequence encodes CASSTGLAVETQYF.

This clonotype appeared many times. The chain is built from TRBV3-1 and TRBJ2-1; D may be TRBD2 (6 bases). The V gene lost 6 bases and the J gene lost 5 bases, with 11 bases spanning the gap. Germline V lookup: CDR1 LGHDT, CDR2 YNNKEL (reference sequence). The CDR3 has 13 amino acids. The CDR3 reads CASRDYTNNEQFF. The CDR3 DNA sequence: TGTGCCAGCAGGGACTATACGAACAATGAGCAGTTCTTC.

The V gene is TRBV5-1, the J gene TRBJ2-7; TRBD2 agrees at 9 bases. The germline CDR1 and CDR2 sequences are SGHRS and YFSETQ. This CDR3 contains 20 residues. Losses at the gene ends were 2 bases for V and 6 bases for J; bases not matched to a gene: 24. CDR3 bases: TGCGCCAGCAGCTTAAACACCGGGACTAGCCGATCCCACTCGGGTGGCGAGCAGTACTTC. It is translated as CASSLNTGTSRSHSGGEQYF.

This clonotype showed up just a few times. The J gene is TRBJ2-5, the V gene TRBV7-2, with D tentatively TRBD2 (6 bases). The germline V and J ends were trimmed by 5 bases and 5 bases, with 18 bases remaining between them. The CDR3 is 15 amino acids. Looked up from germline, CDR1 is SGHTA and CDR2 is FQGNSA. The CDR3 region is CASSLAGSMGETQYF. The DNA of the CDR3 is TGTGCCAGCAGCCTCGCCGGGAGTATGGGGGAGACCCAGTACTTC.

This clonotype was observed a few times. The rearrangement uses TRBV7-9 and TRBJ2-3; possible D gene TRBD1, 5 bases. Germline V gives CDR1 SEHNR, CDR2 FQNEAQ (reference sequence). V lost 3 bases and J 5 bases, leaving 9 bases between the germline ends. The CDR3 is 13 residues long. The CDR3 is CASSFGAGDTQYF. CDR3 nucleotides: TGTGCCAGCAGCTTTGGGGCCGGAGATACGCAGTATTTT.

This clonotype was recorded a few times. The gene calls are TRBV12-5 and TRBJ1-2, with TRBD1 matching over 7 bases. CDR3 length: 12 amino acids. CDR1 is LGHNT and CDR2 is FRNRAP in the germline V gene. Losses at the gene ends were 7 bases for V and 5 bases for J; bases not matched to a gene: 4. CDR3 in amino acids: CASVRQGYGYTF. The CDR3, as DNA: TGTGCTAGTGTCCGACAGGGTTATGGCTACACCTTC.

This clonotype came up many times. This chain's CDR3 is CASTHPRLAGAKSYNEQFF. The CDR3 coding sequence is TGTGCCAGCACCCACCCCCGACTAGCGGGAGCAAAATCCTACAATGAGCAGTTCTTC. The rearrangement joins TRBV28 to TRBJ2-1; 12 bases align to TRBD2. The CDR3 has 19 residues. Trimming cost V 7 bases and J 1 base; bases outside gene matches: 14. Germline lookup yields CDR1 MDHEN and CDR2 SYDVKM. The variable domain in full, with the rest retrieved from reference TRBV28 and TRBJ2-1, is DVKVTQSSRYLVKRTGEKVFLECVQDMDHENMFWYRQDPGLGLRLIYFSYDVKMKEKGDIPEGYSVSREKKERFSLILESASTNQTSMYLCASTHPRLAGAKSYNEQFFGPGTRLTVL.

The table lists this clonotype with many counts. The chain has TRBV18 and TRBJ1-2; TRBD1 agrees at 12 bases. This CDR3 has 16 amino acids. Germline lookup yields CDR1 KGHSH and CDR2 LQKENI. J lost 7 bases, V lost 0 bases, and 6 bases had no gene match. CDR3 in amino acids: CASSPPGQGAMSGYTF. In DNA, the CDR3 is TGTGCCAGCTCACCACCGGGACAGGGGGCGATGAGTGGCTACACCTTC.

This clonotype occurred many times. The chain couples TRBV15 to TRBJ2-2; the D is unclear. The V end was cut by 5 bases, the J end by 4 bases, with 14 bases between. The germline V gene encodes CDR1 LNHNV and CDR2 YYDKDF (reference sequence). The CDR3 has 15 amino acids. CDR3 nucleotide sequence: TGTGCCACCAGCCCTAGAGGCAGTACCACCGGGGAGCTGTTTTTT. Protein product: CATSPRGSTTGELFF.

This clonotype was counted between two and nine times. This chain links TRBV15 with TRBJ2-5, with D hard to call. Germline CDR1 LNHNV, CDR2 YYDKDF (reference sequence). Trimming left V 1 base short and J 5 bases short, with 8 bases between. The CDR3 loop spans 13 amino acids. CDR3 loop: CATSRVLRETQYF. DNA for the CDR3: TGTGCCACCAGCAGAGTTTTGAGGGAGACCCAGTACTTC.

This clonotype occurred many times. This rearrangement joins TRBV7-9 to TRBJ2-3, with TRBD2 as a possible D gene (6 bases). The CDR3 covers 15 residues. Germline V gives CDR1 SEHNR, CDR2 FQNEAQ (reference sequence). V lost 4 bases and J lost 4, with 15 bases in between. The CDR3 loop is CASSSLGGEPDTQYF. The CDR3 DNA is TGTGCCAGCAGCTCACTTGGCGGGGAACCAGATACGCAGTATTTT.

Only a few counts were recorded for this clonotype. The chain employs TRBV6-2 or TRBV6-3 and TRBJ2-7; D is unclear. The CDR3 extends over 18 amino acids. Trimming stripped 5 bases from V and 0 bases from J, with 23 bases between. Looked up from germline, CDR1 is MNHEY and CDR2 is SVGEGT. This CDR3 reads CASSRSLSGRFSSYEQYF. For the CDR3, the DNA is TGTGCCAGCAGTCGTTCCCTCTCTGGACGCTTCAGCTCCTACGAGCAGTACTTC.

This clonotype occurred many times. The gene calls are TRBV4-3 and TRBJ2-3; D remains unclear. The CDR3 loop spans 15 amino acids. V shed 0 bases and J shed 6 bases, with 13 bases lying between them. The V gene's germline CDR1 is LGHNA and CDR2 YSLEER. The CDR3 bases are TGCGCCAGCAGCCAAGACAGGACCATAGGGGATACGCAGTATTTT. Translated: CASSQDRTIGDTQYF.

This chain connects TRBV6-1 to TRBJ2-1, with D possibly called TRBD1 or TRBD2 (6 bases each). The CDR3 runs to 14 residues. CDR1 and CDR2 (germline): MNHNS, SASEGT. Trimming cost V 5 bases and J 6 bases, with 14 bases left between them. The CDR3: CASSKTRGVNEQFF. CDR3 DNA sequence: TGTGCCAGCAGTAAGACTAGGGGGGTCAATGAGCAGTTCTTC.

The chain uses TRBV5-6 and TRBJ1-5, with 10 bases matching TRBD1. The CDR3 extends over 12 amino acids. The ends lost 5 bases at V and 10 bases at J; junction bases unmatched: 3. Per germline, CDR1 SGHDT and CDR2 YYEEEE. The DNA for the CDR3 is TGTGCCAGCAGGAGGGACAGGGGACCCCAGCATTTT. Protein sequence: CASRRDRGPQHF.

A few counts support this clonotype. The CDR3 loop is CASSTGGQYEQFF. CDR3 coding DNA: TGTGCCAGCAGTACGGGGGGTCAGTATGAGCAGTTCTTC. This chain links TRBV6-2 or TRBV6-3 with TRBJ2-1, with TRBD2 matching over 7 bases. The germline CDR1 and CDR2 sequences are MNHEY and SVGEGT. The CDR3 is 13 amino acids. V shed 5 bases, J shed 8 bases, and the junction held 6 bases outside the gene matches.

This clonotype was seen many times. The chain has TRBV20-1 and TRBJ1-4, with D possibly being TRBD1 (6 bases). The germline gives CDR1 DFQATT, CDR2 SNEGSKA (reference sequence). The CDR3 contains 14 residues. Trimming took off 6 bases at V and 4 bases at J, with 15 bases between the two ends. The CDR3 DNA reads as TGCAGTGCCCCGCAGGGGCTCAGTAATGAAAAACTGTTTTTT. Protein product: CSAPQGLSNEKLFF.

This rearrangement joins TRBV12-3 or TRBV12-4 to TRBJ1-3; D may be TRBD1 (5 bases). The V gene lost 9 bases and the J gene lost 5 bases, with 20 bases spanning the gap. The CDR3 is 15 amino acids. CDR3 in amino acids: CASNLDIRDRNTIYF. CDR3 sequence (DNA): TGTGCCAGTAATCTCGACATACGGGACCGAAACACCATATATTTT.

The chain is built from TRBV20-1 and TRBJ2-7, with D possibly being TRBD2 (6 bases). Germline loops: CDR1 DFQATT, CDR2 SNEGSKA (reference sequence). The CDR3 covers 16 residues. Deletions cut 6 bases from V and 0 bases from J, with 21 bases between. CDR3 protein: CSAATSFGSLSYEQYF. The DNA of the CDR3 is TGCAGTGCAGCTACCTCCTTCGGGAGCCTCTCCTACGAGCAGTACTTC.

The V and J genes are TRBV11-2 and TRBJ1-6; TRBD1 matches at 7 bases. The germline V gene encodes CDR1 SGHAT and CDR2 FQNNGV. J was trimmed by 7 bases and V by 5 bases; bases with no gene match: 8. There are 15 residues in the CDR3. The CDR3, as DNA: TGTGCCAGCAGCCCGACAGGGAGGTCGAATTCACCCCTCCACTTT. It codes for CASSPTGRSNSPLHF.